A few counts support the clone carrying this T cell receptor (beta chain). Its antigen is not known. The entry originates in a study of beta chain features in type 1 diabetes. General observations from the study: Shorter TCRB CDR3s, moderately but significantly so, marked every one of the four CD4+ subsets in Type 1 diabetes patients. Whether TCRB rearrangement is influenced by HLA type was left unresolved in this analysis. PCR could preferentially amplify shorter templates, alike in patients and controls.

V shed 5 bases and J 4 bases; nucleotides not matched to a gene: 4. The CDR3 runs to 15 residues. Per germline, CDR1 WNHNN and CDR2 SYGVQD (reference sequence). The entirety of the isolated RNA underwent reverse transcription, so expressed TCRB transcripts were sequenced. The assay was immunoSEQ multiplex PCR, and TCRdb's table has in-frame clones only and misses some. The data hold approximately 26,000 clones, with approximately 65% observed a single time. Sequenced sample: Tregs from blood. The rearrangement joins TRBV10-1 to TRBJ2-5; TRBD2 agrees at 13 bases. The source of this sequence is a woman in her twenties or thirties with type 1 diabetes. The CDR3 coding sequence is TGCGCCAGCAGTCGCGGACTAGCGGGAGTAGAGACCCAGTACTTC. Translating gives CASSRGLAGVETQYF.